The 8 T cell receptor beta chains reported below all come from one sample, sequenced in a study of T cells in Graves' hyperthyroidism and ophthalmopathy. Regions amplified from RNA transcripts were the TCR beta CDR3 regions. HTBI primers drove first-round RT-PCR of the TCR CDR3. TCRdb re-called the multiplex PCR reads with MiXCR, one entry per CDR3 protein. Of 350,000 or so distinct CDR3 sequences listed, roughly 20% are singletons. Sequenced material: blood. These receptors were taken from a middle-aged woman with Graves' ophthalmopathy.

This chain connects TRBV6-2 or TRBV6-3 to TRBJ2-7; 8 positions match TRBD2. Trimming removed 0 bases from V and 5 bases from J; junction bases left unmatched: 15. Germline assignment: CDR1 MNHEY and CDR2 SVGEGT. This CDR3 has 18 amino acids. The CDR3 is CASSYSPRGAGDSDEQYF. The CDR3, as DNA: TGTGCCAGCAGTTACTCACCACGGGGAGCGGGAGATTCGGACGAGCAGTACTTC.

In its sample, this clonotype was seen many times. CDR3 nucleotides: TGTGCCAGCAGCAGAAATGGGATGAACACTGAAGCTTTCTTT. Amino acids: CASSRNGMNTEAFF. V usage is TRBV11-2 and J usage is TRBJ1-1; no definite D call. The V and J ends lost 5 bases and 0 bases respectively, with 10 bases between them. The CDR3 length is 14 residues. The germline gives CDR1 SGHAT, CDR2 FQNNGV.

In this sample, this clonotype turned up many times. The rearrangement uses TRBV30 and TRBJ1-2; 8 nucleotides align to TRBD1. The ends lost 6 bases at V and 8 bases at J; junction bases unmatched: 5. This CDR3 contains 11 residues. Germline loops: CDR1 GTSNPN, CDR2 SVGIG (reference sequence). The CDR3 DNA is TGTGCCTGTCCAGGGGGCTACGGCTACACCTTC. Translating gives CACPGGYGYTF.

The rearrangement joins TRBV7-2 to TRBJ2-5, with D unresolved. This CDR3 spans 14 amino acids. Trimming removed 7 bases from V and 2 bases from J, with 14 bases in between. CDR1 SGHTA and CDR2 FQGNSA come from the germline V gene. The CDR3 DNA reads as TGTGCCAGCACCCCCTTCGGGTCGCAAGAGACCCAGTACTTC. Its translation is CASTPFGSQETQYF.

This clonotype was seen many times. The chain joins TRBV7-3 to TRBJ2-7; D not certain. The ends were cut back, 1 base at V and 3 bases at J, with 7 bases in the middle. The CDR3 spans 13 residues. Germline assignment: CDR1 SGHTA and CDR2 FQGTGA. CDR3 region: CASSLMRDYEQYF. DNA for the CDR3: TGTGCCAGCAGCTTAATGCGAGACTACGAGCAGTACTTC. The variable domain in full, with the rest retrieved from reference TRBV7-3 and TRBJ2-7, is GAGVSQTPSNKVTEKGKYVELRCDPISGHTALYWYRQSLGQGPEFLIYFQGTGAADDSGLPNDRFFAVRPEGSVSTLKIQRTERGDSAVYLCASSLMRDYEQYFGPGTRLTVT.

In DNA, the CDR3 is TGTGCCAGCAGCAGGGGTTACTATGGCTACACCTTC. It codes for CASSRGYYGYTF. This chain joins TRBV12-3 or TRBV12-4 and TRBJ1-2, with D perhaps TRBD1 (6 bases). V was pared by 6 bases and J by 3 bases, with 8 bases between. This CDR3 spans 12 amino acids.

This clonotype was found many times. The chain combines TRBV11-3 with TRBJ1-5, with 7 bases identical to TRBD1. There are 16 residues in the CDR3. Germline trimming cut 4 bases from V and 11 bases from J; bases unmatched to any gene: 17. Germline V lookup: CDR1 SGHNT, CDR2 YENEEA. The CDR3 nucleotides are TGTGCCAGCAGCTCAACCGGGACAGAGGTACCACGGGCCCAGCATTTT. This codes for CASSSTGTEVPRAQHF.

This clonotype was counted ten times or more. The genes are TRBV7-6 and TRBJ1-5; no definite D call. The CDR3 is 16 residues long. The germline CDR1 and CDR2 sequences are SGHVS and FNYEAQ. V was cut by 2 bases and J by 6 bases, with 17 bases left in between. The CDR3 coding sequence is TGTGCCAGCAGCTTAACAGACGGAGGGTTACTTCAGCCCCAGCATTTT. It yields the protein CASSLTDGGLLQPQHF.